The clone carrying this T cell receptor (beta chain) was counted only a few times. What it recognizes is unknown. This CDR3 has 13 residues. The germline CDR1 and CDR2 sequences are LNHDA and SQIVND (reference sequence). V lost 4 bases and J 4 bases, leaving 10 bases between the germline ends. The sample originates from a study of chemoradiotherapy in HPV16-positive cancers. About the study: Functional T-cell assays on two HPV16-positive patients' cells defined candidate HPV-specific clones and common TCR motifs.

Produced via immunoSEQ multiplex PCR; TCRdb's table is partial and in-frame only. The sample consists of tens of thousands of clones, over 65% of them appearing once. Findings and caveats of the study: Candidate HPV-specific clones and E7-related TCR motifs grew in tumor during treatment.

The source was blood, collected from a patient who underwent chemoradiotherapy. The V call is TRBV19, the J call TRBJ1-2; D remains ambiguous. The TCR was taken from a human donor with HPV-associated anogenital cancer. CDR3 sequence: CASSRVGVYGYTF. The CDR3 DNA is TGTGCCAGTAGTAGGGTCGGGGTCTATGGCTACACCTTC.